The T cell receptor beta chain under discussion was sequenced for a study of neurological immune-mediated disorders. This clonotype was detected many times. The sorted-subset TCR libraries were prepared using about 1 million CD4+ or CD8+ T cells as the starting material. TCRdb redid the calling of the 5' RACE reads with MiXCR, one entry per CDR3 protein. Of about 44,000 distinct CDR3 sequences in the sample, about 6.3% were seen once. This CDR3 spans 15 amino acids. V lost 3 bases, J lost 0 bases, and 14 bases lay in between. CDR1 is DFQATT, CDR2 SNEGSKA, per germline (reference sequence). The sequence was obtained from a woman in her thirties or forties in good health. The material sequenced was CD4+ T cells from blood. The J gene is TRBJ1-1, the V gene TRBV20-1; no clear D gene. The CDR3 DNA reads TGCAGTGCTAGTTGGGTGCGGTTCATGAACACTGAAGCTTTCTTT. It codes for CSASWVRFMNTEAFF.